This T cell receptor (beta chain) came from a study of blood T cell repertoires in COVID-19. Looking at the study overall: Whether acute or convalescent, the COVID-19 samples came from the United States, Italy and Spain.

While infection was still active, Seattle patients were enrolled and then followed longitudinally. Per the authors' pipeline: The authors estimated nucleated cell counts from reference gene primer amplification. The data were produced by immunoSEQ multiplex PCR, yet TCRdb's version contains in-frame clones alone and is incomplete. V and J calls plus clone size are reproduced from that table; the DNA served to infer D and trimming. In the table there are over 400,000 clones, approximately 88% of which are singletons. This CDR3 is built from 15 residues. Trimming at V came to 5 bases and at J to 7 bases, leaving 14 bases not matched to a gene. Germline values: CDR1 SGDLS, CDR2 YYNGEE.

This receptor was taken from a woman aged 50 to 60 with COVID-19, enrolled during active disease. Sample: peripheral blood. The chain uses TRBV9 and TRBJ2-7; 8 bases fit TRBD2. The CDR3 sequence is CASRPTPGGAREQYF. CDR3 sequence (DNA): TGTGCCAGCAGGCCTACCCCCGGGGGGGCAAGGGAGCAGTACTTC.